Presented here are 11 T cell receptor beta chains from one specimen sequenced in a study of blood T cell repertoires in COVID-19. The protocol was immunoSEQ multiplex PCR, while the TCRdb copy is restricted to in-frame clones and leaves out a portion. The sample holds about 180,000 clones, 80% to 90% seen once. The source material was peripheral blood. These receptors were obtained from a woman aged 50 to 65 with acute or convalescent COVID-19.

The rearrangement links TRBV2 to TRBJ2-1; D is undetermined. V was pared by 4 bases and J by 0 bases, with 13 bases between. The CDR3 contains 16 residues. Germline V lookup: CDR1 SNHLY, CDR2 FYNNEI. CDR3 sequence (DNA): TGTGCCAGCAGTGGTCCGGGTCGTAGCTCCTACAATGAGCAGTTCTTC. As protein: CASSGPGRSSYNEQFF.

The V and J genes are TRBV11-3 and TRBJ2-7; no definite D call. CDR1 and CDR2 (germline): SGHNT, YENEEA. This CDR3 contains 14 residues. V dropped 2 bases and J dropped 0 bases, with 8 bases sitting between them. The CDR3 reads CASSLTDSSYEQYF. CDR3 DNA: TGTGCCAGCAGCTTAACAGATAGCTCCTACGAGCAGTACTTC.

J is TRBJ2-7 and V is TRBV6-2 or TRBV6-3; no firm D call. Germline V lookup: CDR1 MNHEY, CDR2 SVGEGT. The CDR3 length is 14 residues. The V end lost 1 base, the J end lost 6 bases, and 13 bases lay between the germline ends. The DNA for the CDR3 is TGTGCCAGCAGTTACTTAGTCCTGGTCTCCGAGCAGTACTTC. As protein: CASSYLVLVSEQYF.

This clone appeared a single time. The chain uses TRBV10-2 and TRBJ2-1; 9 bases are a match to TRBD2. Germline values: CDR1 WSHSY, CDR2 SAAADI. The CDR3 runs 14 residues. With V trimmed by 4 bases and J by 10 bases, 8 bases remained unmatched. The CDR3: CASSGAGGPGEQFF. Here the CDR3 DNA reads TGCGCCAGCAGTGGAGCGGGAGGTCCGGGGGAGCAGTTCTTC.

The chain is built from TRBV24-1 and TRBJ1-1; 8 bases align to TRBD1. The germline V gene encodes CDR1 KGHDR and CDR2 SFDVKD. This CDR3 is built from 13 residues. V trimming: 9 bases; J trimming: 4 bases; junction bases outside the gene matches: 6. CDR3 DNA sequence: TGTGCCACCCAACAGGGGGGTGGCACTGAAGCTTTCTTT. Translated, it gives CATQQGGGTEAFF.

This clone was picked up one time. This chain joins TRBV30 and TRBJ2-7; TRBD1 matches 8 bases. This CDR3 is built from 13 residues. The junction had 3 bases not matched to a gene; V was cut back by 5 bases and J by 0 bases. Germline V lookup: CDR1 GTSNPN, CDR2 SVGIG (reference sequence). The CDR3 spells CAWGQGISYEQYF. The CDR3 DNA reads as TGTGCCTGGGGACAGGGCATCTCCTACGAGCAGTACTTC.

The V and J genes are TRBV6-2 or TRBV6-3 and TRBJ1-2, with a possible D match to TRBD1 (5 bases). V gave up 4 bases and J gave up 5 bases, with 8 bases separating them. The CDR3 has 12 residues. The germline V gene encodes CDR1 MNHEY and CDR2 SVGEGT. Here the CDR3 reads CASSLTAYGYTF. The CDR3 DNA reads as TGTGCCAGCAGTTTGACAGCGTATGGCTACACCTTC.

This clone has just one count. The chain has TRBV29-1 and TRBJ1-1, with D possibly matching TRBD1 (5 bases). The V gene lost 7 bases and the J gene lost 2 bases, with 14 bases spanning the gap. This CDR3 region has 13 residues. Germline CDR1 SQVTM, CDR2 ANQGSEA. The CDR3 region has the DNA TGCAGCGCGAGACAGAGCATAAACACTGAAGCTTTCTTT. Its protein is CSARQSINTEAFF.

The chain is built from TRBV7-2 and TRBJ2-7; 12 bases map to TRBD2. Germline CDR1 reads SGHTA; CDR2 reads FQGNSA. The CDR3 totals 15 residues. Losses at the gene ends were 7 bases for V and 7 bases for J; bases not matched to a gene: 11. The CDR3 region is CASTPVLAGGGEQYF. In DNA, the CDR3 is TGTGCCAGCACCCCGGTACTAGCGGGAGGCGGTGAGCAGTACTTC.

The chain combines TRBV9 with TRBJ1-6, with a tentative D call TRBD1 (6 bases). The V gene's germline CDR1 is SGDLS and CDR2 YYNGEE. The ends were cut back, 0 bases at V and 0 bases at J, with 13 bases in the middle. The length of the CDR3 is 18 residues. CDR3 nucleotide sequence: TGTGCCAGCAGCGTAGAGGAGGGGGGGACCTCCTATAATTCACCCCTCCACTTT. This codes for CASSVEEGGTSYNSPLHF.

The chain combines TRBV2 with TRBJ1-1; D is ambiguous. The CDR3 covers 12 residues. Per germline, CDR1 SNHLY and CDR2 FYNNEI. The germline V and J ends were trimmed by 4 bases and 9 bases, with 12 bases remaining between them. The CDR3 loop is CASSVVPLQAFF. The CDR3 nucleotides read TGTGCCAGCAGTGTCGTTCCCCTCCAAGCTTTCTTT.